This T cell receptor (beta chain) was recovered during a study of Graves' ophthalmopathy and Graves' hyperthyroidism. Transcripts of RNA were the source for amplifying TCR beta CDR3 regions. RT-PCR was first run with HTBI primers, then multiplex PCR in a second round. TCRdb reanalysed the multiplex PCR reads using MiXCR and keeps one entry per CDR3 protein. The sample has 300,000 or so distinct CDR3 sequences; roughly 15% are singletons. In its sample, this clonotype was seen many times. The conserved phenylalanine or tryptophan is not found at the CDR3 terminus, so this likely reflects a read error. Per germline, CDR1 SGHTA and CDR2 FQGTGA. Trimming removed 7 bases from V and 6 bases from J, with 15 bases in between. The CDR3 runs to 14 residues.

Sequencing was performed on peripheral blood. The V call is TRBV7-3, the J call TRBJ2-2, with D perhaps assigned TRBD1 or TRBD2 (5 bases each). The sequence was collected from an adult man with Graves' ophthalmopathy. CDR3 in DNA: TGTGCCAGCACGTCGGGACCCAATGCCGGGGAGCTGTTTTCT. Protein: CASTSGPNAGELFS.